The text below deals with one TCR beta chain. The data are from a study of shared clonotypes between healthy human individuals. The repertoire was sequenced with immunoSEQ multiplex PCR; TCRdb's copy has only in-frame clones and lacks some. This table holds 950,000 to 1,200,000 clones, 70% to 85% found once. Source material: memory CD4+ T cells from PBMCs. Subset noted: CD45RA-negative fraction. The clonotype originates from a man younger than 35 in good health. Some clones in this sample may be carry-over from other donors' samples.

The CDR3 DNA reads as TGTGCCAGCAGCTCTCAGGGGAATCTACAAGGAAACACCATATATTTT. This encodes CASSSQGNLQGNTIYF. The J gene is TRBJ1-3, the V gene TRBV7-9; the D gene is possibly TRBD1 (6 bases). V was trimmed by 4 bases and J by 4 bases, leaving 17 bases between them. Per the germline V gene, CDR1 is SEHNR and CDR2 is FQNEAQ (reference sequence). The CDR3 extends over 16 amino acids.